This is a list of T cell receptor beta chains from one sample in a study of blood T cell repertoires in COVID-19. TCRdb's table, derived via immunoSEQ multiplex PCR, lists solely in-frame clones and lacks some. The sample contains roughly 46,000 clones, more than 85% of which appear only once. The sequenced sample consisted of PBMCs or T cells enriched from blood (not recorded which). The receptors were sampled from a woman aged 50 to 60 who had recovered from COVID-19. Both conserved end residues are part of each CDR3. Each record gives: V gene, J gene, clone size, D gene, CDR3 protein, CDR3 DNA. D genes are given only for firm matches. Rows may omit the clone size; those that give it use once, few, many or a size class.

>TRBV10-2|TRBJ2-1|NA|TRBD2
CASGKERETHNEQFF
TGCGCCAGCGGGAAAGAGCGGGAGACCCACAATGAGCAGTTCTTC
>TRBV5-4|TRBJ1-2|NA|NA
CASSLTTGFDYTF
TGTGCCAGCAGCCTAACCACAGGATTCGACTACACCTTC
>TRBV30|TRBJ1-6|NA|TRBD1
CAWSKQGYSPLHF
TGTGCCTGGAGTAAACAGGGGTATTCACCCCTCCACTTT
>TRBV6-5|TRBJ2-7|NA|TRBD2
CASSTWTSSYEQYF
TGTGCCAGCAGTACTTGGACTAGCTCCTACGAGCAGTACTTC
>TRBV2|TRBJ1-6|NA|TRBD1
CASSPGQGLYNSPLHF
TGTGCCAGCAGCCCCGGACAGGGTCTATATAATTCACCCCTCCACTTT
>TRBV2|TRBJ2-7|NA|TRBD2
CASSVSGSSYEQYF
TGTGCCAGCAGTGTGAGCGGGAGCTCCTACGAGCAGTACTTC
>TRBV10-3|TRBJ1-5|NA|NA
CAISEGAQDQPQHF
TGTGCCATCAGTGAGGGGGCCCAGGATCAGCCCCAGCATTTT
>TRBV28|TRBJ2-3|NA|TRBD2
CASVQRDRPTDTQYF
TGTGCCAGCGTCCAGCGGGACCGTCCCACAGATACGCAGTATTTT
>TRBV28|TRBJ1-1|NA|TRBD1
CASSQQGAGNTEAFF
TGTGCCAGCAGCCAACAGGGGGCAGGGAACACTGAAGCTTTCTTT
>TRBV5-6|TRBJ1-2|NA|NA
CASSLEPNYGYTF
TGTGCCAGCAGCTTGGAGCCTAACTATGGCTACACCTTC
>TRBV6-5|TRBJ1-1|NA|NA
CASSYRQDTEAFF
TGTGCCAGCAGTTACCGACAAGACACTGAAGCTTTCTTT
>TRBV5-5|TRBJ2-3|NA|NA
CASSFQYDTQYF
TGTGCCAGCAGCTTTCAGTACGATACGCAGTATTTT
>TRBV12-5|TRBJ1-2|NA|NA
CASGFARAGTSGYTF
TGTGCTAGTGGTTTCGCCCGAGCGGGGACAAGTGGCTACACCTTC
>TRBV10-2|TRBJ1-1|NA|TRBD1
CASRGDSVNTEAFF
TGCGCCAGCAGGGGGGACAGTGTGAACACTGAAGCTTTCTTT
>TRBV7-2|TRBJ2-7|NA|NA
CASSLAPPGEQYF
TGTGCCAGCAGCTTAGCTCCCCCGGGGGAGCAGTACTTC
>TRBV18|TRBJ1-6|NA|TRBD1
CASSPGARTGGYNSPLHF
TGTGCCAGCTCACCAGGAGCGAGGACAGGGGGTTATAATTCACCCCTCCACTTT
>TRBV3-1/TRBV3-2|TRBJ2-5|NA|TRBD1
CASSQRTGQETQYF
TGTGCCAGCAGCCAAAGGACAGGCCAAGAGACCCAGTACTTC
>TRBV6-6|TRBJ2-7|once|NA
CASETGMASYEQYF
TGTGCCAGTGAAACAGGGATGGCCAGCTACGAGCAGTACTTC
>TRBV7-2|TRBJ2-7|few|NA
CASSRVPGTYEQYF
TGTGCCAGCAGCAGGGTCCCCGGGACCTACGAGCAGTACTTC
>TRBV27|TRBJ2-1|NA|NA
CASSLFGHYNEQFF
TGTGCCAGCAGTTTATTCGGACACTACAATGAGCAGTTCTTC
>TRBV18|TRBJ1-1|NA|TRBD1
CASSPDRGKTEAFF
TGTGCCAGCTCACCCGACAGGGGGAAAACTGAAGCTTTCTTT
>TRBV9|TRBJ2-5|NA|NA
CASSVGNGGTGETQYF
TGTGCCAGCAGCGTAGGCAACGGGGGAACGGGGGAGACCCAGTACTTC
>TRBV10-3|TRBJ2-5|NA|TRBD1
CAISRGTGPQETQYF
TGTGCCATCAGCCGCGGGACAGGGCCCCAAGAGACCCAGTACTTC
>TRBV5-4|TRBJ2-2|NA|TRBD2
CASSLGLAGVGATGELFF
TGTGCCAGCAGCTTGGGACTAGCGGGAGTCGGGGCCACCGGGGAGCTGTTTTTT
>TRBV7-2|TRBJ1-5|NA|NA
CASSGTTNQPQHF
TGTGCCAGCAGCGGGACTACCAATCAGCCCCAGCATTTT
>TRBV7-2|TRBJ2-3|few|NA
CASSLMAASSTDTQYF
TGTGCCAGCAGCTTAATGGCGGCCTCTAGCACAGATACGCAGTATTTT
>TRBV10-3|TRBJ1-1|NA|NA
CAIRSMNTEAFF
TGTGCCATCAGGAGCATGAACACTGAAGCTTTCTTT
>TRBV6-6|TRBJ2-7|NA|NA
CASGIRGTYEQYF
TGTGCCAGCGGGATTAGGGGAACCTACGAGCAGTACTTC
>TRBV4-2|TRBJ1-2|NA|TRBD1
CASSQENRGSSNYGYTF
TGTGCCAGCAGCCAAGAGAACAGGGGGAGTTCCAACTATGGCTACACCTTC
>TRBV19|TRBJ2-3|NA|NA
CASSTVGRTQYF
TGTGCCAGTAGTACCGTGGGCAGAACGCAGTATTTT
>TRBV7-3|TRBJ2-1|NA|TRBD1
CASSPSDRDNEQFF
TGTGCCAGCAGCCCATCGGACAGGGACAATGAGCAGTTCTTC
>TRBV15|TRBJ1-1|NA|TRBD1
CATSRVRQGDTEAFF
TGTGCCACCAGCAGAGTCAGACAGGGGGACACTGAAGCTTTCTTT
>TRBV7-2|TRBJ1-5|once|TRBD1
CASSLWGIGQGNQPQHF
TGTGCCAGCAGCCTGTGGGGAATAGGACAGGGCAATCAGCCCCAGCATTTT
>TRBV18|TRBJ2-2|NA|NA
CASSPRAGSTGELFF
TGTGCCAGCTCACCACGGGCGGGGTCCACCGGGGAGCTGTTTTTT
>TRBV7-9|TRBJ1-4|NA|NA
CASSSWTSTNEKLFF
TGTGCCAGCAGCAGTTGGACATCAACTAATGAAAAACTGTTTTTT
>TRBV2|TRBJ2-2|NA|NA
CASSEASYNTGELFF
TGTGCCAGCAGTGAAGCGTCCTATAACACCGGGGAGCTGTTTTTT
>TRBV4-2|TRBJ1-4|NA|NA
CASGPLNEKLFF
TGTGCCAGCGGGCCGCTTAATGAAAAACTGTTTTTT
>TRBV18|TRBJ2-7|NA|NA
CASSPQGDSYEQYF
TGTGCCAGCTCACCCCAAGGGGATTCCTACGAGCAGTACTTC
>TRBV5-5|TRBJ2-7|NA|TRBD1
CASSSTGTGSYEQYF
TGTGCCAGCAGCTCCACCGGGACAGGTTCCTACGAGCAGTACTTC
>TRBV7-8|TRBJ2-7|medium-sized|TRBD1
CASSSGQGSYEQYF
TGTGCCAGCAGCTCTGGACAGGGTTCCTACGAGCAGTACTTC
>TRBV7-2|TRBJ2-2|NA|NA
CASSLAAGVSSGELFF
TGTGCCAGCAGCTTAGCAGCGGGCGTTTCCTCCGGGGAGCTGTTTTTT
>TRBV19|TRBJ1-3|NA|TRBD1
CASSPGTGANTIYF
TGTGCCAGTAGCCCCGGGACAGGGGCGAACACCATATATTTT
>TRBV30|TRBJ1-6|NA|NA
CAWSVQDYNSPLHF
TGTGCCTGGAGTGTACAGGATTATAATTCACCCCTCCACTTT
>TRBV5-6|TRBJ2-7|NA|NA
CASSRIGYEQYF
TGTGCCAGCAGCCGAATCGGTTACGAGCAGTACTTC
>TRBV5-4|TRBJ2-1|medium-sized|TRBD2
CASSLVASGMGNEQFF
TGTGCCAGCAGCTTGGTGGCTAGCGGGATGGGCAATGAGCAGTTCTTC
>TRBV19|TRBJ2-2|NA|TRBD1
CASSRTGGGGELFF
TGTGCCAGTAGTAGAACAGGGGGCGGCGGGGAGCTGTTTTTT
>TRBV6-5|TRBJ1-6|NA|NA
CASSYEGVSPLHF
TGTGCCAGCAGTTACGAGGGGGTATCACCCCTCCACTTT
>TRBV13|TRBJ1-2|NA|TRBD1
CASSSWTGEDGYTF
TGTGCCAGCAGCTCCTGGACAGGGGAAGATGGCTACACCTTC
>TRBV6-2/TRBV6-3|TRBJ2-5|NA|NA
CASSSQAGAGETQYF
TGTGCCAGCAGTTCCCAGGCAGGGGCGGGTGAGACCCAGTACTTC
>TRBV7-2|TRBJ2-7|NA|NA
CASSPVEGSSYEQYF
TGTGCCAGCAGCCCGGTGGAGGGGAGCTCCTACGAGCAGTACTTC
>TRBV6-5|TRBJ2-2|NA|NA
CASRAGASNTGELFF
TGTGCCAGCAGAGCAGGGGCCTCGAACACCGGGGAGCTGTTTTTT
>TRBV10-1|TRBJ2-5|NA|NA
CASSEEIAAQETQYF
TGCGCCAGCAGTGAGGAGATAGCGGCCCAAGAGACCCAGTACTTC
>TRBV5-4|TRBJ2-7|NA|TRBD1
CASSLSQGAREQYF
TGTGCCAGCAGCTTGTCTCAGGGGGCCCGCGAGCAGTACTTC
>TRBV29-1|TRBJ2-5|NA|TRBD2
CSVEGRTSGSGQETQYF
TGCAGCGTTGAAGGGAGGACTAGCGGGAGTGGCCAGGAGACCCAGTACTTC
>TRBV7-8|TRBJ1-1|few|NA
CASSLDKNTEAFF
TGTGCCAGCAGCTTAGACAAGAACACTGAAGCTTTCTTT
>TRBV6-4|TRBJ2-7|NA|NA
CASSDPRQYEQYF
TGTGCCAGCAGTGACCCTCGACAGTACGAGCAGTACTTC
>TRBV19|TRBJ2-3|NA|TRBD2
CASSMGGRILGSTDTQYF
TGTGCCAGTAGTATGGGCGGGAGGATTTTGGGCAGCACAGATACGCAGTATTTT
>TRBV6-2/TRBV6-3|TRBJ2-3|NA|TRBD2
CASSYNVGLAGGRSTDTQYF
TGTGCCAGCAGTTACAACGTTGGACTAGCGGGGGGGCGAAGCACAGATACGCAGTATTTT
>TRBV7-2|TRBJ2-5|NA|TRBD2
CASSLGGAGGETQYF
TGTGCCAGCAGCTTAGGAGGAGCGGGGGGGGAGACCCAGTACTTC
>TRBV5-6|TRBJ1-5|NA|NA
CASSLAGKGDPRNQPQHF
TGTGCCAGCAGCTTGGCCGGAAAGGGGGATCCTCGCAATCAGCCCCAGCATTTT